These 21 T cell receptor beta chains share one sample of origin, sequenced in a study of Graves' ophthalmopathy and Graves' hyperthyroidism. Transcripts of RNA were the source for amplifying TCR beta CDR3 regions. Following a first-round RT-PCR that used HTBI primers, a second-round multiplex PCR was carried out. TCRdb independently ran MiXCR on the multiplex PCR reads; one entry per CDR3 protein. The data show about 620,000 distinct CDR3 sequences, about a fifth seen once. Sequenced: peripheral blood. These receptors all stem from a woman between 18 and 29 years old with stable Graves' hyperthyroidism. Some clones in this sample may be carry-over from other donors' samples.

This clonotype was detected ten times or more. J is TRBJ2-7 and V is TRBV19; D is unresolved. This CDR3 spans 13 amino acids. Trimming stripped 1 base from V and 2 bases from J, with 6 bases between. Germline loops: CDR1 LNHDA, CDR2 SQIVND (reference sequence). The CDR3 sequence is CASSIATAYEQYF. The CDR3 nucleotides are TGTGCCAGTAGTATAGCTACCGCCTACGAGCAGTACTTC.

The rearrangement uses TRBV7-8 and TRBJ2-7, with TRBD1 matching 8 bases. V lost 5 bases, J lost 1 base, and 7 bases stayed unmatched. Germline V gene lookup returns CDR1 SGHVS and CDR2 FQNEAQ. This CDR3 spans 15 amino acids. The CDR3 loop reads CASSPTGALSYEQYF. CDR3 DNA: TGTGCCAGCAGCCCGACAGGGGCCTTATCCTACGAGCAGTACTTC.

This clonotype has only a few counts. V usage is TRBV25-1 and J usage is TRBJ1-2; TRBD1 matches 8 bases. The CDR3 spans 12 residues. The germline V gene encodes CDR1 MGHDK and CDR2 SYGVNS. Losses at the gene ends were 3 bases for V and 9 bases for J; bases not matched to a gene: 3. The DNA of the CDR3 is TGTGCCAGCAGTGAGGACAGGGCGAGCTACACCTTC. Encoded protein: CASSEDRASYTF.

Ten or more counts support this clonotype. The chain is built from TRBV7-2 and TRBJ2-4, with TRBD1 matching 8 bases. Germline V gives CDR1 SGHTA, CDR2 FQGNSA. The CDR3 extends over 15 amino acids. With V trimmed by 4 bases and J by 9 bases, 11 bases remained unmatched. CDR3 residues: CASSSGLTGGGIQYF. Written as DNA, the CDR3 is TGTGCCAGCAGCTCGGGCCTTACAGGGGGTGGCATTCAGTACTTC.

This clonotype was counted many times. The chain carries TRBV29-1 and TRBJ2-2; 10 bases agree with TRBD1. The junction had 5 bases not matched to a gene; V was cut back by 6 bases and J by 1 base. This CDR3 region has 15 residues. CDR1 and CDR2 from the germline V gene are SQVTM and ANQGSEA. The CDR3 reads CSVGGQGENTGELFF. The CDR3 DNA reads TGCAGCGTGGGAGGACAGGGGGAGAACACCGGGGAGCTGTTTTTT.

This clonotype was seen at least ten times. This chain connects TRBV6-1 to TRBJ1-2, with D possibly TRBD1 on 6 matching bases. The germline V gene has CDR1 MNHNS and CDR2 SASEGT. V shed 2 bases and J shed 2 bases, with 12 bases lying between them. CDR3 length: 15 residues. CDR3 region: CASSETGHPNYGYTF. The CDR3 nucleotides read TGTGCCAGCAGTGAAACGGGACATCCGAACTATGGCTACACCTTC.

This clonotype was seen repeatedly, ten times or more. CDR3 DNA: TGTGCCACCAGCAGAGATGCAGGGACATACGAGCAGTACTTC. This sequence encodes CATSRDAGTYEQYF. V and J are TRBV15 and TRBJ2-7, with D possibly matching TRBD1 (6 bases). The CDR3 runs to 14 residues. Germline CDR1 LNHNV, CDR2 YYDKDF (reference sequence). The V gene lost 0 bases and the J gene lost 4 bases, with 10 bases spanning the gap.

This clonotype appeared many times. This chain uses TRBV6-1 with TRBJ1-5; TRBD1 might be the D (6 bases). With 3 bases removed from V and 0 bases from J, the gap between germline ends came to 15 bases. The CDR3 totals 17 residues. The germline V gene encodes CDR1 MNHNS and CDR2 SASEGT. Written as DNA, the CDR3 is TGTGCCAGCAGTGAGCGGAGGGGGACACTTAGCAATCAGCCCCAGCATTTT. Encoded protein: CASSERRGTLSNQPQHF.

V gene TRBV6-7 combines with J gene TRBJ1-2; no clear D. TRBV6-7 is classed as an ORF, of uncertain function. Trimming took off 0 bases at V and 2 bases at J, with 10 bases between the two ends. CDR3 length: 15 amino acids. The CDR3 is CASSYSDYFNYGYTF. The CDR3 DNA sequence: TGTGCCAGCAGTTACTCTGACTATTTCAACTATGGCTACACCTTC.

There are many counts of this clonotype. The CDR3 is CASSETGGISYEQYF. The DNA for the CDR3 is TGTGCCAGCAGCGAAACAGGGGGCATATCCTACGAGCAGTACTTC. The chain couples TRBV7-6 to TRBJ2-7; 9 bases line up with TRBD1. V lost 5 bases, J lost 1 base, and 6 bases stayed unmatched. The CDR3 runs 15 residues. Germline V gene lookup returns CDR1 SGHVS and CDR2 FNYEAQ.

This clonotype came up many times. The chain combines TRBV4-1 with TRBJ2-2, with D unclear. The V gene lost 0 bases and the J gene lost 5 bases, with 1 base spanning the gap. The CDR3 has 12 amino acids. The germline V gene has CDR1 MGHRA and CDR2 YSYEKL. The CDR3 sequence: CASSQETGELFF. The CDR3 nucleotides read TGCGCCAGCAGCCAAGAGACCGGGGAGCTGTTTTTT.

The V gene is TRBV5-1, the J gene TRBJ2-6; D remains unclear. CDR1 and CDR2 from the germline V gene are SGHRS and YFSETQ. V gave up 4 bases and J gave up 0 bases, with 11 bases separating them. There are 16 residues in the CDR3. This CDR3 reads CASSEKLDSGANVLTF. In nucleotides, the CDR3 is TGCGCCAGCAGCGAAAAACTTGACTCTGGGGCCAACGTCCTGACTTTC.

This clonotype was seen repeatedly, ten times or more. The V gene is TRBV12-3 or TRBV12-4, the J gene TRBJ2-7, with 10 bases lining up with TRBD2. With V trimmed by 4 bases and J by 3 bases, 18 bases remained unmatched. The CDR3 is 19 amino acids. The CDR3 DNA sequence: TGTGCCAGCAGTTCGAGACCGGACGGTACTAGCGGGGCTTTCTACGAGCAGTACTTC. It codes for CASSSRPDGTSGAFYEQYF.

Ten or more counts support this clonotype. The chain uses TRBV20-1 and TRBJ1-2; no clear D. V was trimmed by 1 base and J by 4 bases, leaving 13 bases between them. Germline V CDR1 and CDR2: DFQATT, SNEGSKA (reference sequence). The CDR3 loop spans 14 amino acids. CDR3 sequence (DNA): TGCAGTGCTAGAGTACGGAGTGTCGGCTATGGCTACACCTTC. Protein product: CSARVRSVGYGYTF.

The chain joins TRBV5-1 to TRBJ1-1; TRBD1 is a possible D gene (6 bases). CDR1 SGHRS and CDR2 YFSETQ come from the germline V gene. V dropped 0 bases and J dropped 4 bases, with 16 bases sitting between them. The CDR3 consists of 16 residues. The CDR3 DNA is TGCGCCAGCAGCTTGGACCCCGGGGGGCGCAGCACTGAAGCTTTCTTT. This gives the protein CASSLDPGGRSTEAFF.

This clonotype was found many times. The rearrangement links TRBV12-5 to TRBJ2-5; 7 positions agree with TRBD1. Germline lookup yields CDR1 LGHNT and CDR2 FRNRAP. The V and J ends lost 4 bases and 4 bases, in that order; junction bases with no gene match: 3. This CDR3 has 13 residues. The CDR3 loop is CASGWDSVETQYF. CDR3 bases: TGTGCTAGTGGTTGGGACAGTGTAGAGACCCAGTACTTC. Based on the CDR3 plus reference TRBV12-5 and TRBJ2-5, the full variable domain is DARVTQTPRHKVTEMGQEVTMRCQPILGHNTVFWYRQTMMQGLELLAYFRNRAPLDDSGMPKDRFSAEMPDATLATLKIQPSEPRDSAVYFCASGWDSVETQYFGPGTRLLVL.

This clonotype has a count of ten or more. The CDR3 reads CSVDDSPSGQGFGYTF. The DNA for the CDR3 is TGCAGCGTTGACGACTCGCCCTCGGGACAGGGTTTCGGCTACACCTTC. The chain is built from TRBV29-1 and TRBJ1-2; 9 bases align to TRBD1. The germline CDR1 and CDR2 sequences are SQVTM and ANQGSEA. The CDR3 spans 16 residues. J was trimmed by 8 bases and V by 3 bases; bases with no gene match: 16.

This chain links TRBV4-2 with TRBJ1-3; D possibly corresponds to TRBD1 (6 bases). Germline V CDR1 and CDR2: LGHNA, YNFKEQ. This CDR3 spans 14 amino acids. Trimming removed 5 bases at V and 2 bases at J, with 10 bases between. DNA for the CDR3: TGTGCCAGCAGCGTCGAGGGGGCTGGAAACACCATATATTTT. Translating gives CASSVEGAGNTIYF.

The gene calls are TRBV6-5 and TRBJ1-1, with D unresolved. Germline-derived CDR1 and CDR2 are MNHEY and SVGAGI. The CDR3 totals 15 residues. V dropped 2 bases and J dropped 1 base, with 11 bases sitting between them. CDR3 bases: TGTGCCAGCAGTTACCAGGAACCCGGGAACACTGAAGCTTTCTTT. It translates to CASSYQEPGNTEAFF.

The rearrangement links TRBV30 to TRBJ1-1; 7 nucleotides agree with TRBD1. The CDR3 extends over 15 amino acids. Losses at the gene ends were 4 bases for V and 1 base for J; bases not matched to a gene: 9. CDR1 and CDR2 (germline): GTSNPN, SVGIG (reference sequence). This CDR3 reads CAWIPKTGQNTEAFF. CDR3 DNA sequence: TGTGCCTGGATCCCAAAGACAGGGCAGAACACTGAAGCTTTCTTT.

This clonotype was recorded at least ten times. The rearrangement links TRBV25-1 to TRBJ2-5; D might be TRBD2 (6 bases). The CDR3 runs to 15 residues. Between the trimmed V and J ends, which lost 0 bases and 2 bases, there was a span of 10 bases. CDR1 and CDR2 from the germline V gene are MGHDK and SYGVNS. CDR3 protein: CASSEYGDWQETQYF. CDR3 DNA sequence: TGTGCCAGCAGTGAATATGGGGACTGGCAAGAGACCCAGTACTTC.